These 5 T cell receptor delta chains were sequenced from one sample in a study of gamma-delta T cells after stem cell transplantation. TCRdb re-called clones from the RT-PCR reads via CATT. Of 1,900 or so delta-chain clones listed, approximately 18% are singletons. The source material was gamma-delta T cells. These receptor sequences come from a human donor. It is not recorded whose cells these are; they may come from a transplant donor.

There are a few counts of this clone. This is likely an artifact of a read error, given a far larger clone one base away. This CDR3 is also generated by other DNA sequences in the sample. This chain uses TRDV2 with TRDJ1; D is ambiguous. The germline V and J ends were trimmed by 1 base and 4 bases, with 15 bases remaining between them. The CDR3 has 15 amino acids. Germline V gene data show CDR1 as GEAIGNYY and CDR2 as EKD. The CDR3 region has the DNA TGTGCCTGTGACACAGCGGGTACGCGGGACGATAAACTCATCTTT. The encoded protein is CACDTAGTRDDKLIF.

Points on this clone: Given a far larger clone just one base away, this is likely a sequencing read error. This sequence joins TRDV2 and TRDJ1, with D uncertain. There are 16 residues in the CDR3. CDR1 is GEAIGNYY, CDR2 EKD, per germline. With 0 bases removed from V and 2 bases from J, the gap between germline ends came to 15 bases. For the CDR3, the DNA is TGTGCCTGTGACACCGTGATTACTGTTGGGACCGATAAACTCATCTTT. Its protein product is CACDTVITVGTDKLIF.

Worth noting for this clone: A single base is all that separates this from a far larger clone, so a read error is likely. The sample holds other DNA sequences that translate to the same CDR3. CDR3 nucleotide sequence: TGTGCCTGCGACACGGTGGGACTGGGGGATGTCGATAAACTCATCTTT. As protein: CACDTVGLGDVDKLIF. The chain combines TRDV2 with TRDJ1; 10 bases are a match to TRDD3. From germline, CDR1 is GEAIGNYY and CDR2 EKD. CDR3 size: 16 residues.

In its sample, this clone was seen a few times. This sequence joins TRDV2 and TRDJ3, with 8 bases fitting TRDD3. The CDR3 spans 20 residues. Germline V gene lookup returns CDR1 GEAIGNYY and CDR2 EKD. Trimming took 0 bases from V and 0 from J; bases not matched to a gene: 9. CDR3 protein: CACDTATGGLSSWDTRQMFF. The DNA for the CDR3 is TGTGCCTGTGACACCGCTACTGGGGGTCTTAGCTCCTGGGACACCCGACAGATGTTTTTC.

Points on this clone: The protein in TCRdb stems from a much larger clone and differs at residue 12 from this DNA's translation, likely a read error; here the protein is translated from the DNA. The chain combines TRDV2 with TRDJ1; TRDD3 matches 9 bases. CDR1 is GEAIGNYY, CDR2 EKD, per germline. With V trimmed by 2 bases and J by 5 bases, 14 bases remained unmatched. The CDR3 contains 17 residues. The CDR3 nucleotides read TGTGCCTGTGACAGGCTCCCTGTACTGGGGGAGGAAGATAAACTCATCTTT. This sequence encodes CACDRLPVLGEEDKLIF.